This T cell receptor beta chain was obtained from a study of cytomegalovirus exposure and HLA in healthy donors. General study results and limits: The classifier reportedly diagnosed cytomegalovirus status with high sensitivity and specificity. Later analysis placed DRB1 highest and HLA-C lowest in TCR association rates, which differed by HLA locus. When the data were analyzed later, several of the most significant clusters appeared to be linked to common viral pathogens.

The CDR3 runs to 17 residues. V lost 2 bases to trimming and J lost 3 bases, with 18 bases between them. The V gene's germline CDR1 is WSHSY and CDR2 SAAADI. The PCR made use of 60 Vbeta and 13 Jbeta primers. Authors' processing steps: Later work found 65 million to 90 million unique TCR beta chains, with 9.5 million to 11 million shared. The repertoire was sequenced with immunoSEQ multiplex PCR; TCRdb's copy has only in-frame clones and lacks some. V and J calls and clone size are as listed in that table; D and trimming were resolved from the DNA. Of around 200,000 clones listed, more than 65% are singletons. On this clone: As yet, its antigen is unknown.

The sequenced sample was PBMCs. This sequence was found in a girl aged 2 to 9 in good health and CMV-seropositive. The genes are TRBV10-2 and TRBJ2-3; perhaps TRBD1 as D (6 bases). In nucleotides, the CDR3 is TGCGCCAGCAGTGAGCATCAGGACAGAGCCGATACAGATACGCAGTATTTT. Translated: CASSEHQDRADTDTQYF.